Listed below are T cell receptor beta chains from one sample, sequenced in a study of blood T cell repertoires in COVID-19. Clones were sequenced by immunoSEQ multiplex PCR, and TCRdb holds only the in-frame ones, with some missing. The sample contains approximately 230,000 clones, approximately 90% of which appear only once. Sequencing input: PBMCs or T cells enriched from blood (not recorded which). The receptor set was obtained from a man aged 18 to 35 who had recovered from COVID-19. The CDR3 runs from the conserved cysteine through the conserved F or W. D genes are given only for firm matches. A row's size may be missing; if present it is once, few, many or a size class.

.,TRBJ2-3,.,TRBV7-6,CASSPVSDTQYF,TGTGCCAGCAGCCCCGTCTCGGATACGCAGTATTTT
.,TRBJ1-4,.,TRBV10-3,CAISVGFSEKLFF,TGTGCCATCAGTGTGGGCTTCAGTGAAAAACTGTTTTTT
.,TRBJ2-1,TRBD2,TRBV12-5,CASGLALLAGVNKQFF,TGTGCTAGTGGTTTGGCCTTGTTAGCGGGAGTTAATAAGCAGTTCTTC
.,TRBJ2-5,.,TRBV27,CASSPGTQGTETQYF,TGTGCCAGCAGTCCAGGGACGCAGGGGACAGAGACCCAGTACTTC
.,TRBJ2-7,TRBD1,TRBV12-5,CASGRTGGYEQYF,TGTGCTAGTGGACGGACAGGGGGCTACGAGCAGTACTTC
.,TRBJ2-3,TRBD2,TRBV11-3,CASSLGTSGGLSTDTQYF,TGTGCCAGCAGCTTAGGGACTAGCGGGGGACTATCCACAGATACGCAGTATTTT
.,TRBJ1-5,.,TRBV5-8,CASSSGRGEDQPQHF,TGTGCCAGCAGCTCCGGGAGGGGGGAAGATCAGCCCCAGCATTTT
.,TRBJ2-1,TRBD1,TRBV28,CASRRTGSGHEQFF,TGTGCCAGCCGGCGGACAGGGTCCGGTCATGAGCAGTTCTTC
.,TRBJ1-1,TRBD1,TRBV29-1,CSGTGTGWRNTEAFF,TGCAGCGGCACCGGGACAGGATGGAGGAACACTGAAGCTTTCTTT
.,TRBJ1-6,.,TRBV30,CAWSPGVRVSSYNSPLHF,TGTGCCTGGAGTCCAGGGGTCAGGGTGAGCTCCTATAATTCACCCCTCCACTTT
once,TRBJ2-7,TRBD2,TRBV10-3,CAISESGRELYEQYF,TGTGCCATCAGTGAGTCCGGGAGGGAGCTATACGAGCAGTACTTC
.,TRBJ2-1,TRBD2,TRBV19,CASSLAGGLYNEQFF,TGTGCCAGTAGCTTAGCGGGAGGGCTCTACAATGAGCAGTTCTTC
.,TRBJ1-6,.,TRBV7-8,CASSLANRTSNSPLHF,TGTGCCAGCAGCTTAGCGAACCGAACCAGTAATTCACCCCTCCACTTT
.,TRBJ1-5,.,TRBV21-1,CASTSSGHEGGNQPQHF,TGTGCCAGCACCTCCTCGGGACATGAGGGGGGCAATCAGCCCCAGCATTTT
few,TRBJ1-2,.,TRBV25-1,CASSEWRESGYGYTF,TGTGCCAGCAGTGAATGGAGGGAAAGCGGCTATGGCTACACCTTC
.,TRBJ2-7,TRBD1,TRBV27,CASSFGTGVSYEQYF,TGTGCCAGCAGTTTTGGGACAGGGGTATCCTACGAGCAGTACTTC
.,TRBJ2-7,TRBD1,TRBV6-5,CASSYLLDRGPYEQYF,TGTGCCAGCAGTTACCTCCTGGACAGGGGGCCCTACGAGCAGTACTTC
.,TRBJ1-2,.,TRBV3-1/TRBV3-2,CASSWARGGYTF,TGTGCCAGCAGCTGGGCTCGGGGTGGCTACACCTTC
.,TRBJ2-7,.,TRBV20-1,CSASEWGQAYEQYF,TGCAGTGCTAGTGAGTGGGGGCAAGCCTACGAGCAGTACTTC
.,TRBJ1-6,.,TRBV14,CASSPWTGEGSYNSPLHF,TGTGCCAGCAGCCCCTGGACGGGGGAAGGGTCCTATAATTCACCCCTCCACTTT
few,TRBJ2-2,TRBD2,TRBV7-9,CASSLKKGLAGGVTGELFF,TGTGCCAGCAGCCTAAAGAAGGGACTAGCGGGGGGTGTCACCGGGGAGCTGTTTTTT
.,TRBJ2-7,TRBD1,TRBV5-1,CASSPSTDRGEQYF,TGCGCCAGCAGCCCGTCCACGGACAGGGGCGAGCAGTACTTC
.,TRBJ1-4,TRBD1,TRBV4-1,CASSQGSATGVNEKLFF,TGCGCCAGCAGCCAAGGGAGTGCGACAGGGGTTAATGAAAAACTGTTTTTT
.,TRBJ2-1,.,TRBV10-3,CAISELLDYNEQFF,TGTGCCATCAGTGAACTACTGGACTACAATGAGCAGTTCTTC
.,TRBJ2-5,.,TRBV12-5,CASGLTREEGGETQYF,TGTGCTAGTGGTTTGACACGGGAGGAGGGGGGGGAGACCCAGTACTTC
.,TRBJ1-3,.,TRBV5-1,CASSLYGQPSSGNTIYF,TGCGCCAGCAGTTTATATGGACAGCCGAGCTCTGGAAACACCATATATTTT
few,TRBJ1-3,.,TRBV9,CASSVGRISGNTIYF,TGTGCCAGCAGCGTAGGGCGGATCTCTGGAAACACCATATATTTT
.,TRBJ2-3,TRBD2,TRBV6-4,CASSPGTSGGVDTQYF,TGTGCCAGCAGCCCCGGGACTAGCGGGGGGGTGGATACGCAGTATTTT
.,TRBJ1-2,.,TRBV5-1,CASSLGESGYTF,TGCGCCAGCAGCTTGGGAGAGTCTGGCTACACCTTC
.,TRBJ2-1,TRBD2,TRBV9,CASSEGTSGRVGTYNEQFF,TGTGCCAGCAGCGAAGGGACTAGCGGGAGGGTTGGGACCTACAATGAGCAGTTCTTC
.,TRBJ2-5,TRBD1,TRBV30,CAHSGGTGAETQYF,TGTGCTCACTCAGGCGGGACAGGGGCAGAGACCCAGTACTTC
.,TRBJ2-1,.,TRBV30,CAWSGNTGNEQFF,TGTGCCTGGAGTGGGAACACCGGGAATGAGCAGTTCTTC
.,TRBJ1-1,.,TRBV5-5,CASRPIGGEAFF,TGTGCCAGCCGGCCGATCGGAGGCGAAGCTTTCTTT
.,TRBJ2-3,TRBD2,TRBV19,CASSVSSGIHTDTQYF,TGTGCCAGTAGTGTGAGTAGCGGGATCCACACAGATACGCAGTATTTT
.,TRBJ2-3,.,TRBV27,CASSLLYPGSTDTQYF,TGTGCCAGCAGTTTATTGTACCCAGGAAGCACAGATACGCAGTATTTT
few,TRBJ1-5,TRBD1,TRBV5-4,CASSLGGQGDQPQHF,TGTGCCAGCAGCTTGGGGGGACAGGGTGATCAGCCCCAGCATTTT
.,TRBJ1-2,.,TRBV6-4,CASSDSLQVGGYTF,TGTGCCAGCAGTGACTCGCTTCAGGTCGGTGGCTACACCTTC
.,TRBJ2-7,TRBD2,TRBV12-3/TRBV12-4,CASRATSGGSYF,TGTGCCAGCAGAGCTACTAGCGGAGGATCCTATTTC
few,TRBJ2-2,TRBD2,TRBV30,CAWDWTRGTGELFF,TGTGCCTGGGACTGGACTAGGGGCACCGGGGAGCTGTTTTTT
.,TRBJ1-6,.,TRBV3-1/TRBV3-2,CASSPPGHNNSPLHF,TGTGCCAGCAGCCCTCCGGGACACAATAATTCACCCCTCCACTTT
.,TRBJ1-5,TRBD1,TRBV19,CASKAGGGSNQPQHF,TGTGCCAGTAAAGCAGGGGGCGGTTCCAATCAGCCCCAGCATTTT
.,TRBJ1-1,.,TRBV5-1,CASSPNTGVAEAFF,TGCGCCAGCAGTCCCAACACGGGGGTGGCTGAAGCTTTCTTT
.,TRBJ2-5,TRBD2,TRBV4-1,CASSQVQIGGSGETQYF,TGCGCCAGCAGCCAAGTTCAGATCGGCGGGAGCGGAGAGACCCAGTACTTC
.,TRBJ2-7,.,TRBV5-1,CASSLGQGGSYEQYF,TGCGCCAGCAGCTTGGGACAGGGAGGCTCCTACGAGCAGTACTTC
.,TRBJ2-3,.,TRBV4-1,CASSQDGAGDSTDTQYF,TGCGCCAGCAGCCAAGATGGGGCAGGAGATAGCACAGATACGCAGTATTTT
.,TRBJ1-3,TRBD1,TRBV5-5,CASSLGGQGTGNTIYF,TGTGCCAGCAGCTTGGGGGGACAGGGGACAGGAAACACCATATATTTT
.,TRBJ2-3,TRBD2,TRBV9,CASSVGPGTSGRDTQYF,TGTGCCAGCAGCGTAGGGCCGGGGACTAGCGGGAGGGATACGCAGTATTTT
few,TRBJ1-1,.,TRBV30,CAWSVIGGTEAFF,TGTGCCTGGAGTGTAATAGGAGGGACTGAAGCTTTCTTT